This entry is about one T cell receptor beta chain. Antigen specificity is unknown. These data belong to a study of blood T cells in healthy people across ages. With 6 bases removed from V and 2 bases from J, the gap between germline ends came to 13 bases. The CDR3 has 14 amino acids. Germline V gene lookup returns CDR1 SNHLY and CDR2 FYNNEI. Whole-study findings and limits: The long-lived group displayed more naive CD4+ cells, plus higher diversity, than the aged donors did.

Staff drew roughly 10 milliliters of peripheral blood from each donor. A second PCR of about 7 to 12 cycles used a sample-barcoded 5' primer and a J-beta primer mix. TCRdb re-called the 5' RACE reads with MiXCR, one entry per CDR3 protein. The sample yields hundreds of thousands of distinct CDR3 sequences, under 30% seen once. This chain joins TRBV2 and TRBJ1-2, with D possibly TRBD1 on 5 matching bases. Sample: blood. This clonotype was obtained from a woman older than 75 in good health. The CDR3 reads CASRTPGGNYGYTF. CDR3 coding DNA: TGTGCCAGCAGAACTCCCGGGGGGAACTATGGCTACACCTTC.